This record covers a single T cell receptor (beta chain). Antigen: not known. All patients were mismatch repair deficient, assessed by either PCR or immunohistochemistry. This record belongs to a study of PD-1 blockade in mismatch repair-deficient tumors. Study-wide context: Enrolled about 2012-2016, patients had progressing, pretreated mismatch repair-deficient cancers of approximately 13 types.

Unmatched junction bases numbered 9, after V lost 3 bases and J lost 8 bases. This CDR3 contains 15 residues. Germline-derived CDR1 and CDR2 are SGHRS and YFSETQ. The study, taken as a whole, reports: Tumor-resident clones, often absent from pretreatment blood, expanded after pembrolizumab and then contracted.

Profiled with immunoSEQ multiplex PCR; TCRdb holds only in-frame clones, not every one. The sample has some 110,000 clones, roughly 80% seen once. This clonotype was sampled from an adult with mismatch repair-deficient cancer. The chain carries TRBV5-1 and TRBJ2-1; 9 bases line up with TRBD2. The sample was peripheral blood, taken more than 58 weeks after starting pembrolizumab. The CDR3 spells CASSYLAGPSYEQFF. CDR3 nucleotides: TGCGCCAGCAGCTACCTAGCGGGACCCAGCTATGAGCAGTTCTTC. Together with reference TRBV5-1 and TRBJ2-1, the CDR3 gives the full variable domain: KAGVTQTPRYLIKTRGQQVTLSCSPISGHRSVSWYQQTPGQGLQFLFEYFSETQRNKGNFPGRFSGRQFSNSRSEMNVSTLELGDSALYLCASSYLAGPSYEQFFGPGTRLTVL.